One T cell receptor beta chain is described in this entry. This clonotype was recorded many times. There is no known antigen for this receptor. There are no base qualities to consult, and no much larger clone falls within one base. This entry belongs to a study of CD8 T cells in ankylosing spondylitis (TCRdb year 2017). As for the study more broadly: T cell receptor beta repertoires were profiled in healthy donors and ankylosing spondylitis patients so that disease-linked TCR variants could be found. The whole study cohort included about a hundred healthy donors and 20 to 30 ankylosing spondylitis patients. Peripheral blood was sampled, and synovial fluid was additionally collected from ankylosing spondylitis patients.

TCRdb records Illumina HiSeq 2500 as the sequencer. Quantitative 5'-RACE with molecular barcodes was used to prepare TCR beta libraries. Concerning the study's data processing: To identify disease-linked TCR variants, a new computational method was used, one built on a probabilistic model of VDJ rearrangement. The raw public data were reprocessed by TCRdb itself: fastp quality trimming at Q25, MiXCR clonotype calling, in-frame beta chains only. Rows with a matching CDR3 protein are joined into one entry that keeps the most common DNA and genes. These V and J calls are TCRdb output, not the study's own analysis. In all, the sample holds 150,000 to 200,000 distinct CDR3 sequences, and approximately 9.9% of those were seen once. The leading ten clones occupy over 13% of the sample. Overall study outcomes, separate from this receptor: A TCR beta motif made up of several highly homologous amino acid variants appeared to be characteristic of blood from ankylosing spondylitis patients. Some of the motif variants had been reported before in the synovial fluid and blood of reactive arthritis patients, a finding that suggests common disease-initiation mechanisms. The disease-linked clones were reported as significantly enriched in matched synovial fluid samples from ankylosing spondylitis patients. The disease-linked clones had a CD8+ phenotype and were found at relatively low frequencies in peripheral blood.

V lost 0 bases and J lost 6 bases, and the count of bases not matched to a germline gene is 3. CDR1 and CDR2, looked up from the germline V gene, are LGHNA and YNFKEQ. The CDR3 sequence holds 14 residues, the cysteine and phenylalanine included. The only DNA kept is the CDR3, 42 bases in frame from the first base. This clonotype was obtained from a female donor with ankylosing spondylitis or in good health (not recorded which). The specimen sequenced was blood, either unsorted or a sorted T cell fraction (not recorded which). This chain joins TRBV4-2 to TRBJ1-1; 8 middle bases align to TRBD1. The CDR3 here reads CASSQDQGAPEAFF. The nucleotide sequence is TGTGCCAGCAGCCAAGATCAGGGGGCCCCTGAAGCTTTCTTT.